A single sample gave rise to the 29 T cell receptor beta chains below, sequenced in a study of cytomegalovirus exposure and HLA in healthy donors. The PCR used 60 Vbeta and 13 Jbeta primers. TCRdb keeps only in-frame clones here, not all; method: immunoSEQ multiplex PCR. Among a few hundred thousand clones, around 88% were seen once, and the ten largest hold 1%. Material: PBMCs. Every receptor here comes from a woman aged 18-29 years in good health and CMV-seronegative.

This rearrangement joins TRBV29-1 to TRBJ1-1; weak D call: TRBD1 (6 bases). The V gene lost 5 bases and the J gene lost 0 bases, with 22 bases spanning the gap. CDR1 and CDR2 (germline): SQVTM, ANQGSEA. This CDR3 is built from 17 residues. CDR3: CSVTPQGVAAMNTEAFF. CDR3 coding DNA: TGCAGCGTTACTCCACAGGGTGTTGCGGCTATGAACACTGAAGCTTTCTTT.

The chain recombines TRBV2 with TRBJ2-3; no firm D call. The CDR3 is 14 residues long. The ends were cut back, 3 bases at V and 0 bases at J, with 7 bases in the middle. Germline V gene lookup returns CDR1 SNHLY and CDR2 FYNNEI. The CDR3 here is CASSEVLSTDTQYF. Here the CDR3 DNA reads TGTGCCAGCAGTGAGGTACTCAGCACAGATACGCAGTATTTT.

This clone was counted a few times. The chain's CDR3 is CASSLGQRTYEQYF. CDR3 nucleotide sequence: TGTGCCAGCAGCTTGGGACAGAGAACCTACGAGCAGTACTTC. The chain is built from TRBV5-4 and TRBJ2-5; TRBD1 might be the D (5 bases). The J call could be wrong; TRBJ2-7 is a better fit for the DNA end. The length of the CDR3 is 14 residues. Germline V gene lookup returns CDR1 SGHNT and CDR2 YYREEE (reference sequence).

Points on this clone: This same CDR3 is encoded by further DNA sequences in the sample. The chain is built from TRBV4-2 and TRBJ1-1; 7 positions agree with TRBD1. Germline values: CDR1 LGHNA, CDR2 YNFKEQ. The V segment lost 4 bases and the J segment 1 base; nucleotides outside the gene matches: 6. This CDR3 contains 15 residues. The chain's CDR3 is CASSPRQGENTEAFF. In DNA form, the CDR3 reads TGTGCCAGCAGCCCCAGGCAGGGGGAGAACACTGAAGCTTTCTTT.

The chain has TRBV5-6 and TRBJ2-5; a weak D match, TRBD2 (7 bases). Deletions cut 4 bases from V and 1 base from J, with 23 bases between. The V gene's germline CDR1 is SGHDT and CDR2 YYEEEE. There are 18 residues in the CDR3. Here the CDR3 DNA reads TGTGCCAGCAGCGGCGAGGGGGGGGGCGACCCGGTCCAAGAGACCCAGTACTTC. This codes for CASSGEGGGDPVQETQYF.

V is TRBV6-6 and J is TRBJ2-7; TRBD1 matches at 11 bases. This CDR3 is built from 15 residues. The V gene end was trimmed by 3 bases and the J gene end by 6 bases; junction bases not matched to a gene: 7. Germline CDR1 MNHNY, CDR2 SVGAGI (reference sequence). The CDR3 nucleotides read TGTGCCAGCAGTTATGTAGGGACAGGGGGTAGCGAGCAGTACTTC. Protein sequence: CASSYVGTGGSEQYF.

V usage is TRBV19 and J usage is TRBJ1-2; D ambiguous. CDR1 and CDR2 from the germline V gene are LNHDA and SQIVND (reference sequence). There are 12 residues in the CDR3. Trimming pared 1 base from V and 7 bases from J, leaving 7 bases between. CDR3 sequence (DNA): TGTGCCAGTAGTATAGCCTTGCGTGGCTACACCTTC. Translation gives CASSIALRGYTF.

The V call is TRBV4-1, the J call TRBJ1-3, with 7 bases identical to TRBD1. Unmatched junction bases numbered 2, after V lost 3 bases and J lost 0 bases. The CDR3 runs to 15 residues. Germline CDR1 is MGHRA and CDR2 is YSYEKL. The CDR3 sequence: CASSHGQDSGNTIYF. The DNA for the CDR3 is TGCGCCAGCAGCCACGGACAGGACTCTGGAAACACCATATATTTT.

CDR3 coding DNA: TGTGCCAGCAGCTCTACCGAGTGGAGCCCCTCCTACGAGCAGTACTTC. It translates to CASSSTEWSPSYEQYF. This chain uses TRBV7-9 with TRBJ2-7; no definite D call. Trimming removed 4 bases at V and 0 bases at J, with 16 bases between. The germline V gene encodes CDR1 SEHNR and CDR2 FQNEAQ (reference sequence). The length of the CDR3 is 16 residues. The full variable domain, rest sourced from reference TRBV7-9 and TRBJ2-7, is DTGVSQNPRHKITKRGQNVTFRCDPISEHNRLYWYRQTLGQGPEFLTYFQNEAQLEKSRLLSDRFSAERPKGSFSTLEIQRTEQGDSAMYLCASSSTEWSPSYEQYFGPGTRLTVT.

The chain has TRBV2 and TRBJ1-2; weak D call: TRBD1 (5 bases). There are 19 residues in the CDR3. Germline V lookup: CDR1 SNHLY, CDR2 FYNNEI. V lost 2 bases, J lost 1 base, and 23 bases lay in between. In nucleotides, the CDR3 is TGTGCCAGCAGTGAAAACGACGGGACTGGGGGGGAGGTTAACTATGGCTACACCTTC. Translating it yields CASSENDGTGGEVNYGYTF.

CDR3 sequence reads: CASSLARADTQYF. DNA of the CDR3: TGTGCCAGCAGCTTAGCCCGGGCAGATACGCAGTATTTT. This sequence joins TRBV7-2 and TRBJ2-3; no clear D gene. V shed 0 bases and J shed 4 bases, with 5 bases lying between them. CDR1 is SGHTA and CDR2 is FQGNSA in the germline V gene. This CDR3 has 13 residues.

The genes are TRBV18 and TRBJ2-1; possibly TRBD2 for D (6 bases). Germline CDR1 is KGHSH and CDR2 is LQKENI. Deletions cut 2 bases from V and 6 bases from J, with 17 bases between. This CDR3 region has 16 residues. The CDR3 loop reads CASSPFETRISNEQFF. DNA of the CDR3: TGTGCCAGCTCACCATTTGAGACTAGGATATCCAATGAGCAGTTCTTC. Variable domain in full (rest from reference TRBV18 and TRBJ2-1): NAGVMQNPRHLVRRRGQEARLRCSPMKGHSHVYWYRQLPEEGLKFMVYLQKENIIDESGMPKERFSAEFPKEGPSILRIQQVVRGDSAAYFCASSPFETRISNEQFFGPGTRLTVL.

The chain has TRBV15 and TRBJ2-1; D is perhaps TRBD1 (6 bases). The CDR3 runs to 14 residues. Germline V gene sequence: CDR1 LNHNV, CDR2 YYDKDF (reference sequence). V was pared by 1 base and J by 9 bases, with 13 bases between. CDR3 nucleotide sequence: TGTGCCACCAGCAGAGTTCAGGGGCCCATTGAGCAGTTCTTC. It encodes CATSRVQGPIEQFF.

This clone was counted once. This sequence joins TRBV5-8 and TRBJ2-1, with 7 bases identical to TRBD1. The junction had 9 bases not matched to a gene; V was cut back by 4 bases and J by 5 bases. The CDR3 sequence is 15 residues long. Germline CDR1 SGHTS, CDR2 YDEGEE. The CDR3 nucleotides are TGTGCCAGCAGCCTACAGGGGCCCGTTGACAATGAGCAGTTCTTC. It translates to CASSLQGPVDNEQFF.

V gene TRBV5-5 combines with J gene TRBJ2-1; possible D gene TRBD2, 5 bases. CDR1 SGHKS and CDR2 YYEKEE come from the germline V gene (reference sequence). The CDR3 extends over 16 amino acids. Trimming removed 4 bases from V and 3 bases from J, with 17 bases in between. As DNA, the CDR3 is TGTGCCAGCAGCCCTTATAGCGCCCTCAACTACAATGAGCAGTTCTTC. Translated: CASSPYSALNYNEQFF.

The chain joins TRBV6-6 to TRBJ2-3, with D maybe TRBD2 (5 bases). Germline lookup yields CDR1 MNHNY and CDR2 SVGAGI (reference sequence). The CDR3 has 15 residues. The V gene lost 5 bases and the J gene lost 2 bases, with 14 bases spanning the gap. CDR3 in amino acids: CASSIDDYNTDTQYF. Here the CDR3 DNA reads TGTGCCAGCAGTATCGATGACTACAACACAGATACGCAGTATTTT.

The chain links TRBV7-9 to TRBJ2-6; D may be TRBD2 (5 bases). Trimming cost V 6 bases and J 0 bases, with 9 bases left between them. This CDR3 is built from 15 residues. Germline V gene data show CDR1 as SEHNR and CDR2 as FQNEAQ (reference sequence). CDR3 loop: CASREGLSGANVLTF. CDR3 DNA sequence: TGTGCCAGCAGAGAGGGCCTCTCTGGGGCCAACGTCCTGACTTTC.

This sequence joins TRBV7-7 and TRBJ2-5; TRBD2 matches at 7 bases. The trim removed 5 bases at V and 1 base at J, leaving 10 bases unmatched. Germline V gene data show CDR1 as SSHAT and CDR2 as FNYEAQ (reference sequence). This CDR3 has 16 amino acids. The CDR3 DNA follows: TGTGCCAGCAGCCTGGGAGGGTCCGGATCCCAAGAGACCCAGTACTTC. Its translation: CASSLGGSGSQETQYF.

Only a few counts were recorded for this clone. CDR3 amino acids: CAWIQGLNTEAFF. The CDR3 nucleotides are TGTGCCTGGATTCAGGGGTTGAACACTGAAGCTTTCTTT. The V and J genes are TRBV30 and TRBJ1-1, with D possibly being TRBD1 (6 bases). V dropped 4 bases and J dropped 0 bases, with 9 bases sitting between them. CDR1 and CDR2 (germline): GTSNPN, SVGIG (reference sequence). CDR3 size: 13 residues. Full variable domain (outside the CDR3, taken from reference TRBV30 and TRBJ1-1): SQTIHQWPATLVQPVGSPLSLECTVEGTSNPNLYWYRQAAGRGLQLLFYSVGIGQISSEVPQNLSASRPQDRQFILSSKKLLLSDSGFYLCAWIQGLNTEAFFGQGTRLTVV.

This chain uses TRBV4-3 with TRBJ1-2; perhaps TRBD1 as D (5 bases). CDR3 length: 16 amino acids. V lost 1 base and J lost 10, with 22 bases in between. CDR1 is LGHNA, CDR2 YSLEER, per germline. Written as DNA, the CDR3 is TGCGCCAGCAGCCAAGTACTCCAGGGCCAAGTCGATGTCTACACCTTC. This translates into CASSQVLQGQVDVYTF.

The rearrangement uses TRBV29-1 and TRBJ2-4, with D possibly being TRBD1 (6 bases). This CDR3 region has 16 residues. Trimming stripped 1 base from V and 8 bases from J, with 21 bases between. Germline CDR1 is SQVTM and CDR2 is ANQGSEA. CDR3 amino acids: CSVEGAGDPRGDIQYF. DNA of the CDR3: TGCAGCGTTGAAGGGGCAGGGGACCCCCGAGGTGACATTCAGTACTTC.

This clone was seen just once. In DNA form, the CDR3 reads TGTGCCACCAGCAGAGAACTAGCGACAGATACGCAGTATTTT. It is translated as CATSRELATDTQYF. The chain joins TRBV15 to TRBJ2-3; TRBD2 matches at 7 bases. Germline V gene lookup returns CDR1 LNHNV and CDR2 YYDKDF (reference sequence). V lost 0 bases and J lost 3; bases outside the gene matches: 0. This CDR3 has 14 residues. Looking up the rest from reference TRBV15 and TRBJ2-3 gives the full variable domain: DAMVIQNPRYQVTQFGKPVTLSCSQTLNHNVMYWYQQKSSQAPKLLFHYYDKDFNNEADTPDNFQSRRPNTSFCFLDIRSPGLGDTAMYLCATSRELATDTQYFGPGTRLTVL.

The chain joins TRBV7-9 to TRBJ2-7, with TRBD2 matching 9 bases. The V and J ends lost 3 bases and 0 bases, in that order; junction bases with no gene match: 3. The CDR3 extends over 15 amino acids. The germline V gene encodes CDR1 SEHNR and CDR2 FQNEAQ (reference sequence). CDR3 DNA sequence: TGTGCCAGCAGCTTTAGGACTAGCGCCTCCTACGAGCAGTACTTC. Translation gives CASSFRTSASYEQYF.

This clone was recorded only once. Here the CDR3 reads CASSPRPSLVGQPQHF. The CDR3 bases are TGTGCCAGCAGTCCCCGGCCCTCCCTAGTCGGTCAGCCCCAGCATTTT. The chain has TRBV27 and TRBJ1-5; D ambiguous. Between the trimmed V and J ends, which lost 5 bases and 6 bases, there was a span of 20 bases. The CDR3 spans 16 residues. Germline V lookup: CDR1 MNHEY, CDR2 SMNVEV (reference sequence).

The CDR3 sequence: CATSRAAGTGLVLDQPQHF. The DNA for the CDR3 is TGTGCCACCAGCAGAGCTGCGGGGACAGGGTTGGTTCTAGATCAGCCCCAGCATTTT. V gene TRBV15 combines with J gene TRBJ1-5, with TRBD1 identical over 9 bases. The CDR3 has 19 residues. J lost 5 bases, V lost 1 base, and 15 bases had no gene match. Per germline, CDR1 LNHNV and CDR2 YYDKDF (reference sequence).

V and J are TRBV6-1 and TRBJ2-7; TRBD1 aligns across 8 bases. CDR1 and CDR2 from the germline V gene are MNHNS and SASEGT. The CDR3 length is 15 residues. The V and J ends lost 7 bases and 5 bases, in that order; junction bases with no gene match: 13. The CDR3 coding sequence is TGTGCCAGCACCCCCGGACAGGGCGCGATCGACGAGCAGTACTTC. It translates to CASTPGQGAIDEQYF.

V usage is TRBV6-6 and J usage is TRBJ2-2; D possibly corresponds to TRBD2 (7 bases). Trimming stripped 5 bases from V and 1 base from J, with 14 bases between. The CDR3 contains 16 residues. The germline CDR1 and CDR2 sequences are MNHNY and SVGAGI (reference sequence). The CDR3 spells CASSKGGGRNTGELFF. The CDR3 bases are TGTGCCAGCAGTAAGGGGGGGGGTAGGAACACCGGGGAGCTGTTTTTT.

The J gene is TRBJ1-5, the V gene TRBV7-2; D remains unclear. Trimming cost V 7 bases and J 0 bases, with 13 bases left between them. The CDR3 is 15 residues long. Germline V gives CDR1 SGHTA, CDR2 FQGNSA. The CDR3 DNA is TGTGCCAGCACTTCGACATCCTATAGCAATCAGCCCCAGCATTTT. This gives the protein CASTSTSYSNQPQHF.

This sequence joins TRBV13 and TRBJ1-4; 7 bases are shared with TRBD1. Germline CDR1 PRHDT, CDR2 FYEKMQ (reference sequence). This CDR3 spans 15 amino acids. V lost 5 bases, J lost 8 bases, and 11 bases stayed unmatched. CDR3 residues: CASSPLQGVGEKLFF. The CDR3 DNA follows: TGTGCCAGCAGCCCCCTTCAGGGGGTGGGGGAAAAACTGTTTTTT.